The rows below give T cell receptor beta chains drawn from one sample of a study of shared clonotypes between healthy human individuals. Assay used: immunoSEQ multiplex PCR; TCRdb lists only in-frame clones, some missing. The data contain about 2 million clones, around 95% of them seen just once; the ten biggest clones take up 0.13%. The source material was naive CD4+ T cells sorted from blood. Receptors were obtained from a man in his late teens or twenties in good health. CDR3s include the opening cysteine and the closing phenylalanine or tryptophan. The D gene is left open where the match is weak. Size is stated for part of the rows, as once, few or many counts, or as a class when the clone is expanded.

J,D,size,V,DNA,CDR3
TRBJ1-2,.,.,TRBV30,TGTGCCTGGAGTGAAAAAGGCAGAACTAACTATGGCTACACCTTC,CAWSEKGRTNYGYTF
TRBJ2-7,.,.,TRBV4-1,TGCGCCAGCAGCCAAGGAGAACAGGGATCAAGCTCCTACGAGCAGTACTTC,CASSQGEQGSSSYEQYF
TRBJ2-5,TRBD1,.,TRBV6-5,TGTGCCAGCAGTTACTCGAAACGGACAGGATGGGAGACCCAGTACTTC,CASSYSKRTGWETQYF
TRBJ2-3,TRBD1,.,TRBV9,TGTGCCAGCAGCGTAGTAGAGGGGGCCCGGGATACGCAGTATTTT,CASSVVEGARDTQYF
TRBJ2-7,TRBD2,.,TRBV11-2,TGTGCCAGCAGGCTACTAGCGGGGGGGCGCGAGCAGTACTTC,CASRLLAGGREQYF
TRBJ2-2,.,.,TRBV6-5,TGTGCCAGCAGCCGACTCGGCCACACCGGGGAGCTGTTTTTT,CASSRLGHTGELFF
TRBJ2-7,.,few,TRBV27,TGTGCCAGCAGTTGGCAGGGCTCCTACGAGCAGTACTTC,CASSWQGSYEQYF
TRBJ2-5,.,.,TRBV27,TGTGCCAGCAGTTTTTTCGGGCAGGGCGGGGAGACCCAGTACTTC,CASSFFGQGGETQYF
TRBJ2-7,.,few,TRBV25-1,TGTGCCAGCAGTGGGCTAGGGGAGCAGTACTTC,CASSGLGEQYF
TRBJ2-3,.,.,TRBV9,TGTGCCAGCAGCGTGGGCAGAAGCTGGGATACGCAGTATTTT,CASSVGRSWDTQYF
TRBJ1-2,.,.,TRBV18,TGTGCCAGCTCGCGTGGCCTGGGGACTTATGGCTACACCTTC,CASSRGLGTYGYTF
TRBJ1-5,.,.,TRBV28,TGTGCCAGCGGATCAGGGGGCAATCAGCCCCAGCATTTT,CASGSGGNQPQHF
TRBJ1-4,TRBD1,.,TRBV4-1,TGCGCCAGCAGCCAACCTGACAGGGACTCTGAAAAACTGTTTTTT,CASSQPDRDSEKLFF
TRBJ1-1,.,.,TRBV6-4,TGTGCCAGCAGTGATCGTGAGCCCCTTGAAGCTTTCTTT,CASSDREPLEAFF
TRBJ2-3,.,.,TRBV7-6,TGTGCCAGCAGCCCTCCTTCAAGGGATACGCAGTATTTT,CASSPPSRDTQYF
TRBJ1-4,TRBD1,.,TRBV2,TGTGCCAGCAGTAGGACAGGAACAACTAATGAAAAACTGTTTTTT,CASSRTGTTNEKLFF
TRBJ2-2,.,.,TRBV6-6,TGTGCCACCCTATCGGGGGCGGGCGGGGAGCTGTTTTTT,CATLSGAGGELFF
TRBJ2-3,TRBD2,.,TRBV29-1,TGCAGCGTCATAGCGGGAGTACCAGATACGCAGTATTTT,CSVIAGVPDTQYF
TRBJ1-2,.,.,TRBV6-5,TGTGCCAGCAGTTCTTCCGGGGGGACAACAAAAGGCTACACCTTC,CASSSSGGTTKGYTF
TRBJ1-1,TRBD1,once,TRBV28,TGTGCCACCAATCCGGGACAGAAAAACACTGAAGCTTTCTTT,CATNPGQKNTEAFF
TRBJ1-2,.,.,TRBV9,TGTGCCAGCAGCCAAGGGAGGGCTTACAACTATGGCTACACCTTC,CASSQGRAYNYGYTF
TRBJ2-7,.,.,TRBV28,TGTGCCAGCAGCTCGACAGGACTACAATCTAAGGAGCAGTACTTC,CASSSTGLQSKEQYF
TRBJ2-5,TRBD2,.,TRBV11-1,TGTGCCAGCAGCTTACCAGCGGGGGGGCAAGAGACCCAGTACTTC,CASSLPAGGQETQYF
TRBJ1-6,TRBD1,.,TRBV9,TGTGCCAGCAGCCCGACAGGGGGCGCGACCCACTATCATTCACCCCTCCACTTT,CASSPTGGATHYHSPLHF
TRBJ2-2,.,.,TRBV10-2,TGCGCCAGCAGTGAGTCCGGGGAGCTGTTTTTT,CASSESGELFF
TRBJ2-5,.,.,TRBV5-1,TGCGCCAGCAGTGCGGGGGCAGAACGAGAGACCCAGTACTTC,CASSAGAERETQYF
TRBJ1-1,.,.,TRBV6-9,TGTGCCAGCAACCACTCCCTAGTATCGATGAACACTGAAGCTTTCTTT,CASNHSLVSMNTEAFF
TRBJ1-6,TRBD1,.,TRBV30,TGTGCCTCTGACAGGGTTAATTCACCCCTCCACTTT,CASDRVNSPLHF
TRBJ2-7,.,once,TRBV2,TGTGCCAGCAGTTACGGGGCGAGGGAGCAGTACTTC,CASSYGAREQYF
TRBJ2-1,.,.,TRBV4-1,TGCGCCAGCAGCCAAGATTGGTACAATGAGCAGTTCTTC,CASSQDWYNEQFF
TRBJ2-5,TRBD1,once,TRBV7-3,TGTGCCAGCAGCCCAACCGGGACAGCTACTGGGGAGACCCAGTACTTC,CASSPTGTATGETQYF
TRBJ2-2,.,.,TRBV11-3,TGTGCCAGCAGCTCGAGATTTTCCGGGGAGCTGTTTTTT,CASSSRFSGELFF
TRBJ1-4,.,.,TRBV30,TGTGCCTGGAGTGTAAGGGGGAATAATGAAAAACTGTTTTTT,CAWSVRGNNEKLFF
TRBJ2-4,.,.,TRBV14,TGTGCCAATCGTCTGGACGGCTGGAGAACCAAAAACATTCAGTACTTC,CANRLDGWRTKNIQYF